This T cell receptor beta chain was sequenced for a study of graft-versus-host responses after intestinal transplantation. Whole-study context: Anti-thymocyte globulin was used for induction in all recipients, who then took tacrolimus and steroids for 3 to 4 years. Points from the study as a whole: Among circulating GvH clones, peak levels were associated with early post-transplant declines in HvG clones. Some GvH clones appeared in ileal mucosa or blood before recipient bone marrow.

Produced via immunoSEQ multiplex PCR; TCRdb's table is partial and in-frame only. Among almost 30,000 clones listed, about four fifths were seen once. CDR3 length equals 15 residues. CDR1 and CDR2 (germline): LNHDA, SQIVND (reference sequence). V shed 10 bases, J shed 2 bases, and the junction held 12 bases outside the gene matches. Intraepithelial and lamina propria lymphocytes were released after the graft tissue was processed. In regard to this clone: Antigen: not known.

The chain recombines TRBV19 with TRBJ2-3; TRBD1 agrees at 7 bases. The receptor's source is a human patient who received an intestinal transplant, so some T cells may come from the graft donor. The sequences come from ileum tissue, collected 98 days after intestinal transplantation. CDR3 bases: TGTGCCACCTCTCCCTCGGGACAGCTCACAGATACGCAGTATTTT. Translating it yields CATSPSGQLTDTQYF.